A single sample is the source of the 17 T cell receptor beta chains below, sequenced in a study of blood T cell repertoires in COVID-19. Measured with immunoSEQ multiplex PCR; TCRdb has only the in-frame clones, and not every one. Of about 120,000 clones listed, roughly 87% are singletons. Input material: peripheral blood. These receptor sequences come from a human donor in a cohort sampled during active COVID-19.

The V and J genes are TRBV7-9 and TRBJ2-7; TRBD2 is a possible D gene (7 bases). Trimming stripped 1 base from V and 6 bases from J, with 19 bases between. Germline loops: CDR1 SEHNR, CDR2 FQNEAQ (reference sequence). The CDR3 extends over 16 amino acids. The CDR3 loop reads CASSLGGGGGGREQYF. The CDR3 region has the DNA TGTGCCAGCAGCTTAGGCGGAGGGGGGGGCGGGCGCGAGCAGTACTTC.

The chain uses TRBV7-9 and TRBJ2-2; TRBD2 matches at 10 bases. This CDR3 comprises 16 residues. With 5 bases clipped from V and 7 bases from J, the junction kept 10 bases outside the gene matches. Germline V lookup: CDR1 SEHNR, CDR2 FQNEAQ (reference sequence). In DNA, the CDR3 is TGTGCCAGCAGCGGAGAGCTAGCGGGAGTGGGCGGGGAGCTGTTTTTT. Its protein is CASSGELAGVGGELFF.

This clone has just one count. DNA of the CDR3: TGTGCCAGCAGCTTAGCGGGGACAGACGACCCTGAAGCTTTCTTT. Protein sequence: CASSLAGTDDPEAFF. The gene calls are TRBV11-1 and TRBJ1-1, with 7 bases that match TRBD1. CDR3 size: 15 residues. V dropped 0 bases and J dropped 6; count of bases not matched to a gene: 7. Germline-derived CDR1 and CDR2 are SGHAT and FQDESV (reference sequence).

This chain connects TRBV6-6 to TRBJ2-7, with TRBD1 identical over 9 bases. Germline lookup yields CDR1 MNHNY and CDR2 SVGAGI (reference sequence). This CDR3 is 15 amino acids long. With 6 bases clipped from V and 6 bases from J, the junction kept 12 bases outside the gene matches. The CDR3 DNA reads TGTGCCAGCAGCGATAGACAGGGGGGACTGGGCGAGCAGTACTTC. It encodes CASSDRQGGLGEQYF.

The chain has TRBV2 and TRBJ2-5; the D gene is possibly TRBD1 (5 bases). The CDR3 totals 13 residues. V dropped 4 bases and J dropped 4 bases, with 10 bases sitting between them. Looked up from germline, CDR1 is SNHLY and CDR2 is FYNNEI. CDR3 amino acids: CASSVTGTETQYF. The CDR3 region has the DNA TGTGCCAGCAGTGTCACAGGTACAGAGACCCAGTACTTC.

The V call is TRBV18, the J call TRBJ2-7; 7 nucleotides agree with TRBD1. Germline CDR1 reads KGHSH; CDR2 reads LQKENI. The junction had 2 bases not matched to a gene; V was cut back by 3 bases and J by 0 bases. CDR3 length equals 14 residues. The CDR3 protein is CASSPTGSSYEQYF. CDR3 nucleotides: TGTGCCAGCTCACCGACAGGGAGCTCCTACGAGCAGTACTTC.

The chain links TRBV18 to TRBJ2-7, with D uncertain. The length of the CDR3 is 16 residues. Trimming left V 5 bases short and J 0 bases short, with 17 bases between. Germline V gives CDR1 KGHSH, CDR2 LQKENI. DNA for the CDR3: TGTGCCAGCTCAGATACAACCGGAAGGAGCTCCTACGAGCAGTACTTC. Amino acid sequence: CASSDTTGRSSYEQYF.

V and J are TRBV18 and TRBJ1-2; D is unresolved. Germline CDR1 reads KGHSH; CDR2 reads LQKENI. V was trimmed by 3 bases and J by 4 bases, leaving 12 bases between them. This CDR3 contains 14 residues. The CDR3 DNA sequence: TGTGCCAGCTCACCCCCGGAGGTAGGCTATGGCTACACCTTC. Amino acids: CASSPPEVGYGYTF.

The chain links TRBV7-9 to TRBJ1-2; D is perhaps TRBD1 (5 bases). V dropped 5 bases and J dropped 7 bases, with 20 bases sitting between them. The CDR3 consists of 15 residues. The V gene's germline CDR1 is SEHNR and CDR2 FQNEAQ (reference sequence). Here the CDR3 DNA reads TGTGCCAGCAGCACCCCCACGGGGGGTGGAGGTGGCTACACCTTC. As protein: CASSTPTGGGGGYTF. Full variable domain (remainder filled in from reference TRBV7-9 and TRBJ1-2): DTGVSQNPRHKITKRGQNVTFRCDPISEHNRLYWYRQTLGQGPEFLTYFQNEAQLEKSRLLSDRFSAERPKGSFSTLEIQRTEQGDSAMYLCASSTPTGGGGGYTFGSGTRLTVV.

J is TRBJ2-5 and V is TRBV5-1, with 8 bases lining up with TRBD1. V shed 4 bases and J 5 bases; nucleotides not matched to a gene: 13. Germline values: CDR1 SGHRS, CDR2 YFSETQ. This CDR3 spans 16 amino acids. CDR3 loop: CASSTRTGMGVETQYF. The CDR3 nucleotides are TGCGCCAGCAGCACTCGGACAGGGATGGGTGTTGAGACCCAGTACTTC. The variable domain in full, completed from reference TRBV5-1 and TRBJ2-5, reads KAGVTQTPRYLIKTRGQQVTLSCSPISGHRSVSWYQQTPGQGLQFLFEYFSETQRNKGNFPGRFSGRQFSNSRSEMNVSTLELGDSALYLCASSTRTGMGVETQYFGPGTRLLVL.

CDR3 in amino acids: CASSRGGYTEAFF. The CDR3 coding sequence is TGTGCCAGCAGTCGGGGGGGTTACACTGAAGCTTTCTTT. The rearrangement links TRBV27 to TRBJ1-1; maybe TRBD1 (5 bases). Per the germline V gene, CDR1 is MNHEY and CDR2 is SMNVEV (reference sequence). V was cut by 5 bases and J by 3 bases, with 10 bases left in between. This CDR3 has 13 residues.

The CDR3 DNA follows: TGTGCCAGCAGCCTCGTGAAAGGGGGTAGGATGAACACTGAAGCTTTCTTT. Translation: CASSLVKGGRMNTEAFF. V usage is TRBV14 and J usage is TRBJ1-1, with a possible D match to TRBD1 (6 bases). The CDR3 loop spans 17 amino acids. Germline V gives CDR1 SGHDN, CDR2 FVKESK. V was cut by 4 bases and J by 0 bases, with 18 bases left in between.

The chain links TRBV7-9 to TRBJ1-1; 7 positions agree with TRBD1. CDR1 is SEHNR and CDR2 is FQNEAQ in the germline V gene (reference sequence). Trimming removed 5 bases from V and 2 bases from J; junction bases left unmatched: 2. The CDR3 extends over 13 amino acids. CDR3 region: CASSGTANTEAFF. The DNA of the CDR3 is TGTGCCAGCAGCGGGACAGCCAACACTGAAGCTTTCTTT.

The chain carries TRBV2 and TRBJ1-2; 8 bases fit TRBD1. The CDR3 has 13 amino acids. Per germline, CDR1 SNHLY and CDR2 FYNNEI. The J segment lost 2 bases and the V segment lost 9 bases, leaving 5 bases of the junction unmatched. CDR3: CASWDRLNYGYTF. CDR3 in DNA: TGTGCCAGTTGGGACAGGTTAAACTATGGCTACACCTTC. Together with reference TRBV2 and TRBJ1-2, the CDR3 gives the full variable domain: EPEVTQTPSHQVTQMGQEVILRCVPISNHLYFYWYRQILGQKVEFLVSFYNNEISEKSEIFDDQFSVERPDGSNFTLKIRSTKLEDSAMYFCASWDRLNYGYTFGSGTRLTVV.

The table lists this clone with a few counts. The chain joins TRBV3-1 (or the pseudogene TRBV3-2) to TRBJ2-7; 12 nucleotides align to TRBD1. J was trimmed by 5 bases and V by 3 bases; bases with no gene match: 8. There are 16 residues in the CDR3. The germline CDR1 and CDR2 sequences are LGHDT and YNNKEL (reference sequence). The CDR3 sequence: CASSHSGQGAFHEQYF. Written as DNA, the CDR3 is TGTGCCAGCAGCCATTCGGGACAGGGGGCTTTCCACGAGCAGTACTTC.

This chain joins TRBV27 and TRBJ1-1, with D maybe TRBD1 (5 bases). CDR3 length: 15 residues. Trimming removed 2 bases at V and 5 bases at J, with 15 bases between. The germline CDR1 and CDR2 sequences are MNHEY and SMNVEV (reference sequence). The CDR3 loop is CASSLGARVLTEAFF. DNA of the CDR3: TGTGCCAGCAGTTTAGGGGCCAGGGTGCTGACTGAAGCTTTCTTT.

This clone occurred a few times. V usage is TRBV6-1 and J usage is TRBJ2-3; 11 bases align to TRBD1. Losses at the gene ends were 2 bases for V and 4 bases for J; bases not matched to a gene: 5. CDR1 is MNHNS and CDR2 is SASEGT in the germline V gene. The CDR3 totals 16 residues. The CDR3 loop reads CASSELGDRGSDTQYF. The CDR3 DNA sequence: TGTGCCAGCAGTGAATTGGGGGACAGGGGGTCAGATACGCAGTATTTT.